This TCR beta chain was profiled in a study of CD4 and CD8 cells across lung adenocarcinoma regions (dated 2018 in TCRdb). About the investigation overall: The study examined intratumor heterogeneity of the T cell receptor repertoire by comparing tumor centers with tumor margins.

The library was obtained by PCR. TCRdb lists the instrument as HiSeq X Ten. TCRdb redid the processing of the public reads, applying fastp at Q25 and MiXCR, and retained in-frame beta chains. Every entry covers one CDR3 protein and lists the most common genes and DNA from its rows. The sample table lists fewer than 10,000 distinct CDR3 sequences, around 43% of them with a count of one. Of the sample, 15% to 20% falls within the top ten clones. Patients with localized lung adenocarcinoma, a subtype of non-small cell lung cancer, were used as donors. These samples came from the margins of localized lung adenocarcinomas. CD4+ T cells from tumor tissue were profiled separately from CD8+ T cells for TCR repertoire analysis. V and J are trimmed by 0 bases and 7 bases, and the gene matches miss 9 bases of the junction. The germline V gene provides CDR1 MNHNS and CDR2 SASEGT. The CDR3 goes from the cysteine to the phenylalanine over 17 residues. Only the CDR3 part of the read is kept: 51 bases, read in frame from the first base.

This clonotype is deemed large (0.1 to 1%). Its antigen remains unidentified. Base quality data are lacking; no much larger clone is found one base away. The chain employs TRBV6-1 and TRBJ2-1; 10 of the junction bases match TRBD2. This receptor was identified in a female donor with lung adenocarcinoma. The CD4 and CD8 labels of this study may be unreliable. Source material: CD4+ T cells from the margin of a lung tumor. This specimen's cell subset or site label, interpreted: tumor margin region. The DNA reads TGTGCCAGCAGTGAAGCGCATCCTAGCGGGAGATGGAATGAGCAGTTCTTC. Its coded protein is CASSEAHPSGRWNEQFF.